This entry lists 12 T cell receptor beta chains sequenced from one sample in a study of T cell responses to AZD1222 COVID-19 vaccine. Data came from immunoSEQ multiplex PCR; TCRdb stores just in-frame clones and leaves some out. The table includes around 120,000 clones, around 92% detected once. The sample in question was peripheral blood, obtained on day 0 of AZD1222 vaccination. The receptors were gathered from an adult in good health.

The chain recombines TRBV30 with TRBJ1-1; 7 bases are a match to TRBD1. The CDR3 has 15 amino acids. Germline-derived CDR1 and CDR2 are GTSNPN and SVGIG (reference sequence). V shed 3 bases and J 3 bases; nucleotides not matched to a gene: 10. This CDR3 reads CAWSGGGTADTEAFF. CDR3 DNA sequence: TGTGCCTGGAGCGGCGGGGGGACAGCGGACACTGAAGCTTTCTTT.

The genes are TRBV19 and TRBJ1-2; maybe TRBD1 (6 bases). Trimming stripped 4 bases from V and 7 bases from J, with 19 bases between. This CDR3 has 15 amino acids. The germline V gene encodes CDR1 LNHDA and CDR2 SQIVND (reference sequence). The CDR3 region has the DNA TGTGCCAGTAGTAGTTACCCGGGACAATCGATTGGCTACACCTTC. Its protein is CASSSYPGQSIGYTF.

V gene TRBV30 combines with J gene TRBJ2-2, with 11 bases identical to TRBD2. Germline V CDR1 and CDR2: GTSNPN, SVGIG (reference sequence). The trim removed 1 base at V and 2 bases at J, leaving 9 bases unmatched. The CDR3 spans 18 residues. For the CDR3, the DNA is TGTGCCTGGAGTGGTCGCACTAGCGGGAGTTCAAACACCGGGGAGCTGTTTTTT. Translation gives CAWSGRTSGSSNTGELFF. Full variable domain (remainder filled in from reference TRBV30 and TRBJ2-2): SQTIHQWPATLVQPVGSPLSLECTVEGTSNPNLYWYRQAAGRGLQLLFYSVGIGQISSEVPQNLSASRPQDRQFILSSKKLLLSDSGFYLCAWSGRTSGSSNTGELFFGEGSRLTVL.

The chain employs TRBV24-1 and TRBJ2-1; maybe TRBD1 (6 bases). The CDR3 has 15 residues. The germline V gene encodes CDR1 KGHDR and CDR2 SFDVKD. Trimming removed 3 bases from V and 2 bases from J, with 10 bases in between. CDR3 nucleotide sequence: TGTGCCACCAGTGATGCAGGGGCCGCCTACAATGAGCAGTTCTTC. It codes for CATSDAGAAYNEQFF.

This chain connects TRBV10-3 to TRBJ1-1, with D uncertain. CDR3 size: 15 residues. V lost 0 bases and J lost 0, with 8 bases in between. Germline V gene data show CDR1 as ENHRY and CDR2 as SYGVKD. Here the CDR3 reads CAISESRSLNTEAFF. Written as DNA, the CDR3 is TGTGCCATCAGTGAGTCTCGGTCGTTGAACACTGAAGCTTTCTTT.

The rearrangement links TRBV5-1 to TRBJ1-3; D is unresolved. Germline values: CDR1 SGHRS, CDR2 YFSETQ. This CDR3 is built from 14 residues. The V and J ends lost 0 bases and 3 bases respectively, with 7 bases between them. Here the CDR3 DNA reads TGCGCCAGCAGCTTGGACAGCCGTGGAAACACCATATATTTT. Protein sequence: CASSLDSRGNTIYF.

This rearrangement joins TRBV10-1 to TRBJ2-7; TRBD2 matches at 12 bases. Germline V gene lookup returns CDR1 WNHNN and CDR2 SYGVQD (reference sequence). V lost 5 bases and J lost 2; bases outside the gene matches: 10. This CDR3 spans 17 amino acids. The CDR3 protein is CASSRLAGELVPYEQYF. In DNA form, the CDR3 reads TGCGCCAGCAGTCGACTAGCGGGAGAATTAGTCCCCTACGAGCAGTACTTC.

This chain joins TRBV5-6 and TRBJ1-1; the match to TRBD1 covers 10 bases. The V and J ends lost 0 bases and 3 bases, in that order; junction bases with no gene match: 2. This CDR3 has 15 amino acids. The germline CDR1 and CDR2 sequences are SGHDT and YYEEEE. CDR3 in DNA: TGTGCCAGCAGCTTGGTGGACAGGGGGGACACTGAAGCTTTCTTT. Its translation: CASSLVDRGDTEAFF.

This clone was seen a handful of times. The J gene is TRBJ1-2, the V gene TRBV2; 8 bases are shared with TRBD1. Germline V gene sequence: CDR1 SNHLY, CDR2 FYNNEI. V lost 9 bases and J lost 4; bases outside the gene matches: 7. The length of the CDR3 is 13 residues. The CDR3 region has the DNA TGTGCCAGTGGACAGGGAGTGGGCTATGGCTACACCTTC. Its translation is CASGQGVGYGYTF.

The chain carries TRBV23-1 and TRBJ1-2; no definite D call. TRBV23-1 counts as an open reading frame of uncertain function. This CDR3 is built from 13 residues. Trimming left V 4 bases short and J 7 bases short, with 13 bases between. The DNA for the CDR3 is TGCGCCAGCAGTCCCTCTCGGGAGGGTGGCTACACCTTC. Translated: CASSPSREGGYTF.

CDR3 residues: CASSLALVGSSGNTIYF. For the CDR3, the DNA is TGTGCCAGCAGCTTAGCGTTGGTCGGAAGCTCAGGAAACACCATATATTTT. This rearrangement joins TRBV7-8 to TRBJ1-3; no clear D. The CDR3 runs 17 residues. Germline CDR1 and CDR2: SGHVS and FQNEAQ. With 0 bases removed from V and 4 bases from J, the gap between germline ends came to 16 bases.

This chain connects TRBV28 to TRBJ1-4, with 7 nucleotides matching TRBD1. Looked up from germline, CDR1 is MDHEN and CDR2 is SYDVKM. V gave up 8 bases and J gave up 2 bases; unmatched junction bases: 5. This CDR3 contains 14 residues. Here the CDR3 reads CASFPRGTNEKLFF. The CDR3 DNA reads TGTGCCAGCTTCCCCAGGGGGACTAATGAAAAACTGTTTTTT. Together with reference TRBV28 and TRBJ1-4, the CDR3 gives the full variable domain: DVKVTQSSRYLVKRTGEKVFLECVQDMDHENMFWYRQDPGLGLRLIYFSYDVKMKEKGDIPEGYSVSREKKERFSLILESASTNQTSMYLCASFPRGTNEKLFFGSGTQLSVL.